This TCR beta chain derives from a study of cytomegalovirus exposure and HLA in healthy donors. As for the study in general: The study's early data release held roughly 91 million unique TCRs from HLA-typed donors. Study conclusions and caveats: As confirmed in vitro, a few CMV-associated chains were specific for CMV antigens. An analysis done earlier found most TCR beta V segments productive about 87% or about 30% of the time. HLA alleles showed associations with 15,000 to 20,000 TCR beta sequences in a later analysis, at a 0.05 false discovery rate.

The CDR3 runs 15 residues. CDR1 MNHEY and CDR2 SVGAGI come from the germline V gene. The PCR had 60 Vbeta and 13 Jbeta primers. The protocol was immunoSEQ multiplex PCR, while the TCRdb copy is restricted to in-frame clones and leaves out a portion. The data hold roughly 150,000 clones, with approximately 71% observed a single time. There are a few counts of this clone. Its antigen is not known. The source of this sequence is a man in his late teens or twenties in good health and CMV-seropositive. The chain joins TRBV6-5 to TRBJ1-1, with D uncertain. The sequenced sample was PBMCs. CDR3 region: CGSKRGPQPNTEAFF. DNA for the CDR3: TGTGGCTCTAAGAGAGGGCCCCAACCGAACACTGAAGCTTTCTTT.